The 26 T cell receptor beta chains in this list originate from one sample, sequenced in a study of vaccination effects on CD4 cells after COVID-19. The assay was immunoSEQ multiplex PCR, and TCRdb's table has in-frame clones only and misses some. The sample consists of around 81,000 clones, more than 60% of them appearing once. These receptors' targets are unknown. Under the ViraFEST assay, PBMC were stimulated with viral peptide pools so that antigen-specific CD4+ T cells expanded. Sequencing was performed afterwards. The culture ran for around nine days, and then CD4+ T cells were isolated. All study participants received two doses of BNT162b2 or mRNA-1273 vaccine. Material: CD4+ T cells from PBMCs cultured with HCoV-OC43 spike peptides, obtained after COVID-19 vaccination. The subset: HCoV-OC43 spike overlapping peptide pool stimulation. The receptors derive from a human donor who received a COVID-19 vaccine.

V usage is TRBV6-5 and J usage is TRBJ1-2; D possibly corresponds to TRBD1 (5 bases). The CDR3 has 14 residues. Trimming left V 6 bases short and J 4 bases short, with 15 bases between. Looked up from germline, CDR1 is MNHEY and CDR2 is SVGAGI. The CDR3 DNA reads TGTGCCAGCAGCCCGGTTGGGGGGGTCTATGGCTACACCTTC. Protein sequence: CASSPVGGVYGYTF.

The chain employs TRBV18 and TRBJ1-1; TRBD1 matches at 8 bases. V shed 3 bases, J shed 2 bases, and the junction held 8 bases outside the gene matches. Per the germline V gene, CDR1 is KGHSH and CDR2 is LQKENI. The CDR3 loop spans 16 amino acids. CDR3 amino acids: CASSPQGAGLNTEAFF. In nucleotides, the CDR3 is TGTGCCAGCTCACCCCAGGGGGCCGGTTTAAACACTGAAGCTTTCTTT.

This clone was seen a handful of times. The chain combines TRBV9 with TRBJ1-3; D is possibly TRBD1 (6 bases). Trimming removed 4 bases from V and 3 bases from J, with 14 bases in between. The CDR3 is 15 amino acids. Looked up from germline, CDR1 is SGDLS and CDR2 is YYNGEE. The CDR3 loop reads CASSPSVGHGNTIYF. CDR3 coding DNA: TGTGCCAGCAGCCCCTCGGTGGGACATGGAAACACCATATATTTT.

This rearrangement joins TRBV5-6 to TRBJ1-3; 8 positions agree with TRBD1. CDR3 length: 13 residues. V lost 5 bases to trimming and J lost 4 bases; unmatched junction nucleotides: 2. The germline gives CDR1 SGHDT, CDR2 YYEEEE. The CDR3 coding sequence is TGTGCCAGCAGTTGGGACAGGGGAAACACCATATATTTT. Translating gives CASSWDRGNTIYF.

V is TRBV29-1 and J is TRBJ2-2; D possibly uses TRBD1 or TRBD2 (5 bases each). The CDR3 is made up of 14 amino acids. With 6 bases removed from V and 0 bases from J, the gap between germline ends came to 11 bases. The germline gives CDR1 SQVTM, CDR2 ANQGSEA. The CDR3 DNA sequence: TGCAGCGTGCCGGGACGTTCGAACACCGGGGAGCTGTTTTTT. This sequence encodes CSVPGRSNTGELFF.

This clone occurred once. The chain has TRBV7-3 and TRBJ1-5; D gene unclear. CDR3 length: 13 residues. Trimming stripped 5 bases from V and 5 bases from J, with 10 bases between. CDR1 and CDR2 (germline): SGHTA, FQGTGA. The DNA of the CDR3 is TGTGCCAGCAGCGCAAGACCGGATCAGCCCCAGCATTTT. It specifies CASSARPDQPQHF.

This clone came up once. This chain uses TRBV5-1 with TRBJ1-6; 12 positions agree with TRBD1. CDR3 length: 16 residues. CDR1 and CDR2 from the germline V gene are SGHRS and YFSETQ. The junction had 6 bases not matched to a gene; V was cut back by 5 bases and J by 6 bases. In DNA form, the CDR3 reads TGCGCCAGCAGTTCCGGGACAGGGGGCCGTAATTCACCCCTCCACTTT. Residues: CASSSGTGGRNSPLHF.

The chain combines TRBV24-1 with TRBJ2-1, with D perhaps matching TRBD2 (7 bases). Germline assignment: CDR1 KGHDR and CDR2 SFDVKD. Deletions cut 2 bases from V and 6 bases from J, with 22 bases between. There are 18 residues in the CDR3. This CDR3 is CATSDSGVRGAPVNEQFF. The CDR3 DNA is TGTGCCACCAGTGATTCGGGAGTTCGGGGGGCCCCAGTCAATGAGCAGTTCTTC.

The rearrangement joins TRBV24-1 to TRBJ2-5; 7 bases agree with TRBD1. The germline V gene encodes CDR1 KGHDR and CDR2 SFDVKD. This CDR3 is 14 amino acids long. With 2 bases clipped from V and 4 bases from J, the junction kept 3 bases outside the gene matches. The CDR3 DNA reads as TGTGCCACCAGTGATTCCGGGACAGTAGAGACCCAGTACTTC. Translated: CATSDSGTVETQYF.

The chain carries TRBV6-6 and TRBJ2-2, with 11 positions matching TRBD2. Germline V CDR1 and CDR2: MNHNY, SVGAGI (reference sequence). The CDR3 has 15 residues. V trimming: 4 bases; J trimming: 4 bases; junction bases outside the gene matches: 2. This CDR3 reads CASSFLAGGTGELFF. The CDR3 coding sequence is TGTGCCAGCAGTTTCCTAGCGGGGGGCACCGGGGAGCTGTTTTTT.

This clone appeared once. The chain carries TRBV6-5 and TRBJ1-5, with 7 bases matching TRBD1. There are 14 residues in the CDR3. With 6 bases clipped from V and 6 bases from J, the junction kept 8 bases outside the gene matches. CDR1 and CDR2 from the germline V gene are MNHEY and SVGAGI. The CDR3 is CASREGAEGQPQHF. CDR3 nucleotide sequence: TGTGCCAGCAGGGAGGGGGCCGAGGGTCAGCCCCAGCATTTT.

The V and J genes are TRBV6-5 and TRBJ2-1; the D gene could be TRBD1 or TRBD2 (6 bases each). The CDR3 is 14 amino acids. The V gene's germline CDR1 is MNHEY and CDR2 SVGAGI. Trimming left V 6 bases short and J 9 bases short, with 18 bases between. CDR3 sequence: CASRSKTRGGEQFF. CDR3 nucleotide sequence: TGTGCCAGCAGGAGCAAAACCAGGGGAGGTGAGCAGTTCTTC.

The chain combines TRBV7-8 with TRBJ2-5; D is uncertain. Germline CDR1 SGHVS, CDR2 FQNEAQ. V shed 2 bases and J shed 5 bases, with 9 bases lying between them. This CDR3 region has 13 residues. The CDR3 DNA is TGTGCCAGCAGCTTACCTGTCGTGGAGACCCAGTACTTC. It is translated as CASSLPVVETQYF.

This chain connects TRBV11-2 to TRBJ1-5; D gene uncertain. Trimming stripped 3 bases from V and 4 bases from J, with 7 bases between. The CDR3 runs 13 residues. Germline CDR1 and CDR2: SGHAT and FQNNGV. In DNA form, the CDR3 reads TGTGCCAGCAGCTTCTATGGGAATCAGCCCCAGCATTTT. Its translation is CASSFYGNQPQHF.

CDR3 nucleotides: TGCGCCAGCAGCTTGGCGGGAAGGACCGGGGAGCTGTTTTTT. This codes for CASSLAGRTGELFF. The V gene is TRBV5-1, the J gene TRBJ2-2, with D perhaps matching TRBD2 (5 bases). The V gene's germline CDR1 is SGHRS and CDR2 YFSETQ. V was clipped by 0 bases and J by 5 bases, with 8 bases between them. The CDR3 spans 14 residues.

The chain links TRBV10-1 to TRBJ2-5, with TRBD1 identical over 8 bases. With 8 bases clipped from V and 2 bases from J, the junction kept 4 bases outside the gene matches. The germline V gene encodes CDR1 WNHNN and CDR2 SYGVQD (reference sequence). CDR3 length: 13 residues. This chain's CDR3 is CASGGQGQETQYF. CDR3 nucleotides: TGCGCCAGCGGAGGACAGGGACAAGAGACCCAGTACTTC.

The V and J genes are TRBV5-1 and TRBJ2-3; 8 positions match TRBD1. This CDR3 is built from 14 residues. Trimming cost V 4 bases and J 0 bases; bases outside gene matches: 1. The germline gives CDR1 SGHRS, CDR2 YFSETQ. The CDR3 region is CASSRQGSTDTQYF. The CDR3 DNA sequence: TGCGCCAGCAGCCGACAGGGGAGCACAGATACGCAGTATTTT.

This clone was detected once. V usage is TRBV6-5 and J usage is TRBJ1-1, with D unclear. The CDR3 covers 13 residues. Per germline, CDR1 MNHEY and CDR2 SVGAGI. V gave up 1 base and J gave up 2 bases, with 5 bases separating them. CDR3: CASSYFGNTEAFF. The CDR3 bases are TGTGCCAGCAGTTACTTTGGTAACACTGAAGCTTTCTTT.

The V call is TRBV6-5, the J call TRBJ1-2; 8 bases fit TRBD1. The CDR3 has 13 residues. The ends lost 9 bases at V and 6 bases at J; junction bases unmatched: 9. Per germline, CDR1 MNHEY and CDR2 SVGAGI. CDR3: CASKRQGRDGYTF. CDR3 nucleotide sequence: TGTGCCAGTAAAAGACAGGGGAGAGATGGCTACACCTTC.

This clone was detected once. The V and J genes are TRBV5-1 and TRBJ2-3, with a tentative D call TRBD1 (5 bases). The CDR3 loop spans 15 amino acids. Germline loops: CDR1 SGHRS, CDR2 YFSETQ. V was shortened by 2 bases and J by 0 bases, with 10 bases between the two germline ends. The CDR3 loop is CASSFVTASTDTQYF. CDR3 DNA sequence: TGCGCCAGCAGCTTTGTGACAGCTAGCACAGATACGCAGTATTTT.

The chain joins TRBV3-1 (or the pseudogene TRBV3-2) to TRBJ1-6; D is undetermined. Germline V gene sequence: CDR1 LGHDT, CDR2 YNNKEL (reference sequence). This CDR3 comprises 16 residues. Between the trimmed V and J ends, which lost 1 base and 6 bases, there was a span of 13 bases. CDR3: CASSQGRDSPNSPLHF. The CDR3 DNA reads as TGTGCCAGCAGCCAAGGGAGGGATTCCCCTAATTCACCCCTCCACTTT.

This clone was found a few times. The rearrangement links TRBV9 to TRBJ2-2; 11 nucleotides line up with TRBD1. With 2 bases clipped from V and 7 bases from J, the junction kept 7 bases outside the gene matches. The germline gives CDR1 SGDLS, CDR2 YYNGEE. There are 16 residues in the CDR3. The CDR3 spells CASSVRDRGLVGELFF. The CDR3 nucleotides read TGTGCCAGCAGCGTCCGGGACAGGGGGTTAGTCGGGGAGCTGTTTTTT.

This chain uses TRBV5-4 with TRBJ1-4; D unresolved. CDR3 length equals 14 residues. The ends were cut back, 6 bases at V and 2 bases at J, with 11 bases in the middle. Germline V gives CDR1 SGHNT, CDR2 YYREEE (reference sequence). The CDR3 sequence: CASTKVGTNEKLFF. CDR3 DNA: TGTGCCAGCACCAAGGTGGGGACTAATGAAAAACTGTTTTTT.

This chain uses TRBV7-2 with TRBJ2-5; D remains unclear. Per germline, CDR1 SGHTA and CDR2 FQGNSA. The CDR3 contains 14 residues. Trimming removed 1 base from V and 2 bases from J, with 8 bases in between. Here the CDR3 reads CASSLGGAQETQYF. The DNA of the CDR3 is TGTGCCAGCAGCTTAGGTGGAGCGCAAGAGACCCAGTACTTC. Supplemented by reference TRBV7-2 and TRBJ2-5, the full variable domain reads GAGVSQSPSNKVTEKGKDVELRCDPISGHTALYWYRQSLGQGLEFLIYFQGNSAPDKSGLPSDRFSAERTGGSVSTLTIQRTQQEDSAVYLCASSLGGAQETQYFGPGTRLLVL.

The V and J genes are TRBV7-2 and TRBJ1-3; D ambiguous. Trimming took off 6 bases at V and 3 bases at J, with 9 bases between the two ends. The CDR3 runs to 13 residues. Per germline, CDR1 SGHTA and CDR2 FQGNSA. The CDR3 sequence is CASSQSSGNTIYF. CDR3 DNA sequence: TGTGCCAGCAGTCAGTCGAGTGGAAACACCATATATTTT.

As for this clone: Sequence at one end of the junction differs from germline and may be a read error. The CDR3 DNA reads as TGTGCCAGCAGTTACCAGGGGAACTCTGGCTACACCTTC. As protein: CASSYQGNSGYTF. V is TRBV6-5 and J is TRBJ1-2; D perhaps matches TRBD1 (6 bases). Germline CDR1 is MNHEY and CDR2 is SVGAGI. CDR3 length equals 13 residues.